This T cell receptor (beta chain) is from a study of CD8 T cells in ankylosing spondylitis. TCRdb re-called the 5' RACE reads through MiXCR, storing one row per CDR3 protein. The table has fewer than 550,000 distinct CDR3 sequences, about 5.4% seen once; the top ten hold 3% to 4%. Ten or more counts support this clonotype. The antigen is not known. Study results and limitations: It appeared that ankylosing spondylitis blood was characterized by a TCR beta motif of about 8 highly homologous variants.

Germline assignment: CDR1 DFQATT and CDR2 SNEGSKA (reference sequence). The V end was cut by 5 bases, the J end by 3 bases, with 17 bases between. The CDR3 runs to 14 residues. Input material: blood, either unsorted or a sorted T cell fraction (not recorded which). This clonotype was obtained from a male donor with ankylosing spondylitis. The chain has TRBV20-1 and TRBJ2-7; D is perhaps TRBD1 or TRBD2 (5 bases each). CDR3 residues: CSALPRGRDYEQYF. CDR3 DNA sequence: TGCAGTGCTCTCCCGAGGGGCAGGGACTACGAGCAGTACTTC.